The clone carrying this TCR beta chain is a singleton in its sample. Its antigen is undetermined. Its ends do not fully match the called genes, so a read error is possible. This specimen comes from a study of cytomegalovirus exposure and HLA in healthy donors. Whole-study results and caveats: Cytomegalovirus status, reportedly, was diagnosed with high specificity and sensitivity by the classifier. The study dropped some indistinguishable V segments, TRBV6-2 and TRBV6-3 among them. An observed cluster of highly shared sequence variants was recorded as a likely sequencing artifact.

The PCR used 60 Vbeta and 13 Jbeta primers. Sequenced by immunoSEQ multiplex PCR; TCRdb stores in-frame clones only, minus some. The repertoire holds roughly 150,000 clones, with less than 85% as singletons. CDR3 length: 16 residues. Germline CDR1 is SEHNR and CDR2 is FQNEAQ (reference sequence). The sample taken for sequencing was PBMCs. The V call is TRBV7-9, the J call TRBJ2-2, with D perhaps matching TRBD1 or TRBD2 (5 bases each). The TCR was taken from a woman aged 50 to 65 in good health and CMV-seropositive. The CDR3 sequence is CSSSLARRAGTGELFF. The CDR3 region has the DNA TGTTCCAGCAGCTTAGCGCGCAGGGCCGGCACCGGGGAGCTGTTTTTT.